This note documents a single T cell receptor (beta chain) sequence. The data were obtained in a study of control samples from healthy donors and cancer patients. Data came from immunoSEQ multiplex PCR; TCRdb stores just in-frame clones and leaves some out. The sample has about 170,000 clones, around 88% seen once. Germline loops: CDR1 MDHEN, CDR2 SYDVKM. J gave up 1 base and V 4 bases, and 3 bases lay outside the gene matches. The CDR3 runs to 15 residues. The source of this sequence is a woman in her twenties or thirties in good health. V usage is TRBV28 and J usage is TRBJ2-2, with 7 positions matching TRBD1. Sequenced: blood. CDR3 sequence reads: CASSSTGRNTGELFF. The DNA of the CDR3 is TGTGCCAGCAGTTCGACAGGGCGGAACACCGGGGAGCTGTTTTTT.